One and the same sample provided the 9 T cell receptor beta chains below, sequenced in a study of blood T cells in healthy people across ages. PCR was performed a second time for roughly 7 to 12 cycles using a sample-barcoded 5' primer and a J-beta primer mix. TCRdb analysed the 5' RACE reads with MiXCR anew, one entry per CDR3 protein. The sample lists under 1 million distinct CDR3 sequences; 40% to 50% were seen once. The sample taken for sequencing was blood. The receptors were sampled from a man aged 55 to 69 in good health.

This rearrangement joins TRBV3-1 to TRBJ1-2; D unclear. With 6 bases removed from V and 6 bases from J, the gap between germline ends came to 17 bases. The CDR3 has 14 amino acids. Per the germline V gene, CDR1 is LGHDT and CDR2 is YNNKEL (reference sequence). CDR3 sequence (DNA): TGTGCCAGCAGTCCTACACGTACCGGAGATGGCTACACCTTC. Its protein is CASSPTRTGDGYTF.

This clonotype was recorded a few times. The chain is built from TRBV3-1 and TRBJ2-7, with D uncertain. V was cut by 4 bases and J by 6 bases, with 10 bases left in between. Per germline, CDR1 LGHDT and CDR2 YNNKEL (reference sequence). The CDR3 is 12 amino acids. The CDR3 reads CASSPGGLEQYF. The DNA of the CDR3 is TGTGCCAGCAGCCCGGGTGGTCTCGAGCAGTACTTC.

In its sample, this clonotype was seen a few times. The chain joins TRBV6-9 to TRBJ2-5, with unresolved D. The CDR3 is made up of 15 amino acids. Germline assignment: CDR1 MNHGY and CDR2 SVAAGI. The V end lost 3 bases, the J end lost 1 base, and 12 bases lay between the germline ends. The CDR3 loop is CASSYSDGSQETQYF. The CDR3 nucleotides are TGTGCCAGCAGTTACTCAGACGGGTCCCAAGAGACCCAGTACTTC.

This clonotype was picked up a small number of times. This chain links TRBV27 with TRBJ2-7, with 7 bases matching TRBD1. Trimming cost V 6 bases and J 3 bases; bases outside gene matches: 5. The CDR3 is 13 amino acids. From germline, CDR1 is MNHEY and CDR2 SMNVEV (reference sequence). The CDR3 here is CASRPTGNYEQYF. CDR3 DNA sequence: TGTGCCAGCAGACCGACAGGGAACTACGAGCAGTACTTC.

This sequence joins TRBV7-2 and TRBJ2-7; D remains ambiguous. Germline CDR1 and CDR2: SGHTA and FQGNSA. Trimming took 2 bases from V and 2 from J, leaving 4 bases between them. The CDR3 contains 12 residues. The CDR3 coding sequence is TGTGCCAGCAGCTTACAACCCTACGAGCAGTACTTC. Its translation: CASSLQPYEQYF.

V and J are TRBV28 and TRBJ2-7; D not resolved. The germline V gene has CDR1 MDHEN and CDR2 SYDVKM. With 5 bases removed from V and 3 bases from J, the gap between germline ends came to 20 bases. The CDR3 has 16 amino acids. The CDR3 coding sequence is TGTGCCAGCAGTGACTCGGACCAAGTCTGGGTCTACGAGCAGTACTTC. Amino acid sequence: CASSDSDQVWVYEQYF.

This rearrangement joins TRBV3-1 to TRBJ2-3; D is uncertain. V lost 0 bases and J 3 bases, leaving 13 bases between the germline ends. This CDR3 is built from 16 residues. Germline V CDR1 and CDR2: LGHDT, YNNKEL (reference sequence). CDR3 sequence: CASSQDLRLGTDTQYF. CDR3 sequence (DNA): TGTGCCAGCAGCCAAGATCTAAGGTTGGGGACAGATACGCAGTATTTT.

The gene calls are TRBV6-1 and TRBJ2-7; the D call may be TRBD1 or TRBD2 (5 bases each). V lost 7 bases to trimming and J lost 1 base, with 20 bases between them. Germline CDR1 reads MNHNS; CDR2 reads SASEGT. The CDR3 totals 16 residues. CDR3 loop: CASTDRVGTASYEQYF. The CDR3 coding sequence is TGTGCCAGCACCGATCGGGTAGGGACCGCATCCTACGAGCAGTACTTC.

V usage is TRBV27 and J usage is TRBJ1-5, with D hard to call. This CDR3 contains 16 residues. V was pared by 7 bases and J by 1 base, with 17 bases between. Germline V lookup: CDR1 MNHEY, CDR2 SMNVEV (reference sequence). The CDR3 reads CASIFMRERSNQPQHF. Here the CDR3 DNA reads TGTGCCAGCATATTCATGAGGGAAAGGAGCAATCAGCCCCAGCATTTT.